These T cell receptor beta chains were read from a single sample in a study of regulatory T cells in long-lasting Graves disease. In TCRdb, the multiplex PCR reads were re-called with MiXCR into one record per CDR3 protein. Of some 420,000 distinct CDR3 sequences in the sample, roughly 22% were seen once. Specimen: peripheral blood mononuclear cells (PBMCs), collected when the disease was refractory, from a patient treated with antithyroid drugs. These receptors came from a female donor with Graves disease. CDR3s include the opening cysteine and the closing phenylalanine or tryptophan. The order of the fields is clone size, V gene, D gene, J gene, CDR3 protein, CDR3 DNA. D genes are given only for firm matches. Clone size is not always given. Where it is, it says once, few, many or a class for expanded clones.

>few|TRBV9|NA|TRBJ2-5
CASSPQGMGETQYF
TGTGCCAGCAGCCCCCAGGGGATGGGAGAGACCCAGTACTTC
>NA|TRBV19|NA|TRBJ1-2
CASSTVIFSRDLDYGYTF
TGTGCCAGTAGTACAGTAATATTCTCCAGGGATTTGGACTATGGCTACACCTTC
>few|TRBV19|NA|TRBJ2-7
CASSIGQSSYEQYF
TGTGCCAGTAGTATCGGACAGAGCTCCTACGAGCAGTACTTC
>many|TRBV6-1|TRBD1|TRBJ2-7
CASSQWTGTYGEQYF
TGTGCCAGCAGTCAATGGACAGGGACCTATGGAGAGCAGTACTTC
>NA|TRBV7-2|NA|TRBJ2-3
CASSLNMIRDTQYF
TGTGCCAGCAGCTTAAATATGATCAGAGATACGCAGTATTTT
>many|TRBV28|NA|TRBJ1-6
CASTEGGSPLHF
TGTGCCAGCACGGAGGGTGGCTCACCCCTCCACTTT
>many|TRBV18|NA|TRBJ2-5
CASSRDETQYF
TGTGCCAGCTCACGGGATGAGACCCAGTACTTC
>NA|TRBV10-3|TRBD2|TRBJ2-1
CAITQGDGTSGFGDHNEQFF
TGTGCCATCACTCAAGGGGACGGGACTAGCGGGTTCGGAGATCACAATGAGCAGTTCTTC
>many|TRBV2|NA|TRBJ1-5
CASSDWGDRGQPQHF
TGTGCCAGCAGTGACTGGGGGGATAGAGGTCAGCCCCAGCATTTT
>many|TRBV11-2|NA|TRBJ2-7
CASSLEGTYEQYF
TGTGCCAGCAGCTTAGAGGGGACCTACGAGCAGTACTTC
>many|TRBV7-3|TRBD2|TRBJ2-5
CASSRTSGAQETQYF
TGTGCCAGCAGCCGGACTAGCGGGGCACAAGAGACCCAGTACTTC
>many|TRBV19|NA|TRBJ1-5
CASRSRHNSNQPQHF
TGTGCCAGTAGATCCCGGCACAATAGCAATCAGCCCCAGCATTTT
>NA|TRBV4-1|NA|TRBJ1-6
CASSQGRGGASSPLHF
TGCGCCAGCAGCCAAGGACGGGGGGGGGCGAGTTCACCCCTCCACTTT
>NA|TRBV24-1|NA|TRBJ1-2
CATSVGHGGGYTF
TGTGCCACCAGTGTGGGGCATGGAGGTGGCTACACCTTC
>NA|TRBV24-1|TRBD1|TRBJ2-1
CATSEYTGTGEYNEQFF
TGTGCCACCAGTGAATATACCGGGACAGGGGAATACAATGAGCAGTTCTTC
>many|TRBV24-1|NA|TRBJ1-5
CATSDRSNQPQHF
TGTGCCACCAGTGATCGAAGCAATCAGCCCCAGCATTTT
>NA|TRBV30|NA|TRBJ2-7
CAWSGQIQYEQYF
TGTGCCTGGAGTGGTCAGATACAGTACGAGCAGTACTTC
>NA|TRBV20-1|TRBD1|TRBJ1-6
CSANRGTYNSPLHF
TGCAGTGCTAACAGGGGGACTTATAATTCACCCCTCCACTTT
>many|TRBV28|NA|TRBJ2-7
CASSLAVRDEQYF
TGTGCCAGCAGTTTAGCGGTCCGTGACGAGCAGTACTTC
>NA|TRBV30|TRBD1|TRBJ1-1
CAWDRGGEAFF
TGTGCCTGGGACAGGGGGGGTGAAGCTTTCTTT
>many|TRBV20-1|NA|TRBJ2-5
CSATLTQETQYF
TGCAGTGCTACTCTAACACAAGAGACCCAGTACTTC
>NA|TRBV28|NA|TRBJ1-1
CASSLGKGLMNTEAFF
TGTGCCAGCAGTTTAGGGAAGGGGCTCATGAACACTGAAGCTTTCTTT
>few|TRBV7-8|TRBD1|TRBJ1-2
CASSFRAGGDGYTF
TGTGCCAGCAGCTTCCGGGCAGGGGGCGATGGCTACACCTTC
>many|TRBV6-2/TRBV6-3|TRBD1|TRBJ1-4
CASSSGQDNEKLFF
TGTGCCAGCAGTTCTGGACAGGATAATGAAAAACTGTTTTTT
>few|TRBV7-2|NA|TRBJ1-2
CASSLAGTQNYGYTF
TGTGCCAGCAGCTTAGCGGGGACACAGAACTATGGCTACACCTTC
>many|TRBV7-2|NA|TRBJ1-6
CASSLAGSDSPLHF
TGTGCCAGCAGCTTAGCAGGGAGCGATTCACCCCTCCACTTT
>few|TRBV30|NA|TRBJ1-1
CAWSGGWGTEAFF
TGTGCCTGGAGTGGGGGCTGGGGGACTGAAGCTTTCTTT
>NA|TRBV30|NA|TRBJ1-1
CAWKGRRSEAFF
TGTGCCTGGAAGGGGAGGCGGAGTGAAGCTTTCTTT
>NA|TRBV27|NA|TRBJ2-1
CASSFGWDNEQFF
TGTGCCAGCAGTTTCGGATGGGACAATGAGCAGTTCTTC
>few|TRBV12-3/TRBV12-4|NA|TRBJ1-3
CASSLGDTIYF
TGTGCCAGCAGTTTGGGGGACACCATATATTTT
>NA|TRBV9|TRBD2|TRBJ2-1
CASSFGASGSYEQFF
TGTGCCAGCAGCTTCGGGGCTAGCGGGAGCTATGAGCAGTTCTTC
>many|TRBV12-5|NA|TRBJ1-1
CASGHTEAFF
TGTGCTAGTGGCCACACTGAAGCTTTCTTT
>NA|TRBV28|TRBD1|TRBJ1-2
CASSTGTGEVYGYTF
TGTGCCAGCAGCACCGGGACAGGGGAGGTCTATGGCTACACCTTC
>NA|TRBV6-4|NA|TRBJ1-4
CASSSSSGSWREKLFF
TGTGCCAGCAGTTCATCCTCAGGAAGTTGGCGTGAAAAACTGTTTTTT
>many|TRBV10-3|NA|TRBJ1-6
CAISESDGSYNSPLHF
TGTGCCATCAGTGAGTCCGACGGCTCCTATAATTCACCCCTCCACTTT
>few|TRBV19|NA|TRBJ2-5
CASSTTQEYLYQETQYF
TGTGCCAGTAGTACGACGCAGGAATACCTATACCAAGAGACCCAGTACTTC
>NA|TRBV27|TRBD1|TRBJ2-1
CASSSSRGREQFF
TGTGCCAGCAGTTCCTCCAGGGGGCGTGAGCAGTTCTTC
>few|TRBV5-1|TRBD1|TRBJ1-1
CASSYFGGQQVNTEAFF
TGCGCCAGCAGCTACTTTGGGGGACAGCAGGTGAACACTGAAGCTTTCTTT
>many|TRBV6-9|NA|TRBJ2-2
CASSYRLFVRDGTGELFF
TGTGCCAGCAGTTACCGCCTTTTTGTAAGGGACGGAACCGGGGAGCTGTTTTTT
>NA|TRBV6-9|NA|TRBJ2-7
CASSYSAGPLYEQYF
TGTGCCAGCAGTTACTCCGCGGGGCCCCTCTACGAGCAGTACTTC
>NA|TRBV25-1|NA|TRBJ1-2
CASSEPGAYGYTF
TGTGCCAGCAGTGAACCAGGGGCCTATGGCTACACCTTC
>NA|TRBV5-1|TRBD1|TRBJ1-2
CASTHRRTGGELDGYTF
TGCGCCAGCACCCACCGGAGGACAGGGGGCGAGTTAGATGGCTACACCTTC